This section outlines one T cell receptor beta chain sequence together with its context. The target antigen is unknown. The sample belongs to a study of blood T cells in healthy people across ages. Study as a whole: For every two T cells, template switching captured about one barcoded beta molecule. Study-wide results and limits: Not knowing donor CMV status may have confounded expanded clonotype changes.

A J-beta primer mix and a sample-barcoded 5' primer were used in a second PCR of about 7 to 11 cycles. Each sample yielded at least 3 million CDR3-containing paired-end reads. TCRdb called the 5' RACE reads again in MiXCR, with one record for every CDR3 protein. This sample has some 1,800,000 distinct CDR3 sequences, with about two fifths found just once. The sample, approximately 11 milliliters of peripheral blood, was drawn from each donor. This CDR3 spans 14 amino acids. V was shortened by 8 bases and J by 2 bases, with 15 bases between the two germline ends. Germline-derived CDR1 and CDR2 are MNHEY and SMNVEV (reference sequence).

The chain recombines TRBV27 with TRBJ1-2; TRBD1 is a possible D gene (5 bases). The sequence was collected from a human donor in good health. Sample: blood. CDR3 nucleotides: TGTGCCAGCGCGGTTGGGGGATTAAACTATGGCTACACCTTC. Translation gives CASAVGGLNYGYTF.